This entry is about one TCR beta chain. The CDR3 is made up of 13 amino acids. Trimming left V 3 bases short and J 3 bases short, with 8 bases between. Germline V gives CDR1 MNHEY, CDR2 SMNVEV (reference sequence). The record originates from a study of shared clonotypes between healthy human individuals. Terminally differentiated effector memory CD45RA+ cells were excluded from the naive CD8 cells, which were CD45RO-negative and positively selected for CCR7. Some clones are missing from TCRdb's copy, which holds only in-frame ones; the method was immunoSEQ multiplex PCR. The data show over 2 million clones, approximately 94% seen once.

V and J are TRBV27 and TRBJ1-2; D remains unclear. The origin of this receptor is a man in his late teens or twenties in good health. The specimen sequenced was naive CD8+ T cells sorted from blood. The CDR3 region has the DNA TGTGCCAGCAGTTTCGCGAAGGACTATGGCTACACCTTC. This codes for CASSFAKDYGYTF.